The 22 T cell receptor beta chains in this list originate from one sample, sequenced in a study of T cell responses to AZD1222 COVID-19 vaccine. Libraries were prepared by immunoSEQ multiplex PCR; TCRdb keeps only in-frame clonotypes and omits some of them. The sample includes 80,000 or so clones, about 90% seen only once; the top ten take less than 5.5%. The source material was peripheral blood, sampled on day 0 of MenACWY control vaccination. These receptors were obtained from an adult in good health.

The CDR3 loop reads CASSGLRGNLHTQYF. CDR3 sequence (DNA): TGTGCCAGCAGCGGGCTAAGAGGAAACTTACATACGCAGTATTTT. This sequence joins TRBV11-2 and TRBJ2-3; D gene ambiguous. This CDR3 is 15 amino acids long. V lost 5 bases, J lost 7 bases, and 19 bases lay in between. The V gene's germline CDR1 is SGHAT and CDR2 FQNNGV.

The chain joins TRBV7-2 to TRBJ2-1, with D perhaps TRBD1 (6 bases). Per germline, CDR1 SGHTA and CDR2 FQGNSA. There are 13 residues in the CDR3. V was clipped by 7 bases and J by 5 bases, with 12 bases between them. The CDR3 DNA reads as TGTGCCAGCACAACAGGGCCCAACAATGAGCAGTTCTTC. This encodes CASTTGPNNEQFF. Together with reference TRBV7-2 and TRBJ2-1, the CDR3 gives the full variable domain: GAGVSQSPSNKVTEKGKDVELRCDPISGHTALYWYRQSLGQGLEFLIYFQGNSAPDKSGLPSDRFSAERTGGSVSTLTIQRTQQEDSAVYLCASTTGPNNEQFFGPGTRLTVL.

CDR3 loop: CASSSSTGFYGYTF. CDR3 nucleotide sequence: TGTGCCAGCAGTTCCTCGACAGGATTCTATGGCTACACCTTC. V gene TRBV6-5 combines with J gene TRBJ1-2; TRBD1 is a possible D gene (6 bases). The germline gives CDR1 MNHEY, CDR2 SVGAGI. Trimming removed 4 bases at V and 4 bases at J, with 13 bases between. The CDR3 is 14 residues long.

This clone was detected once. The genes are TRBV2 and TRBJ1-4; possible D gene TRBD1, 5 bases. V gave up 7 bases and J gave up 7 bases, with 13 bases separating them. Germline CDR1 SNHLY, CDR2 FYNNEI. The CDR3 is 13 residues long. For the CDR3, the DNA is TGTGCCAGCACCGTCAGGGCTCGTGAAAAACTGTTTTTT. Translating it yields CASTVRAREKLFF. The variable domain in full, completed from reference TRBV2 and TRBJ1-4, reads EPEVTQTPSHQVTQMGQEVILRCVPISNHLYFYWYRQILGQKVEFLVSFYNNEISEKSEIFDDQFSVERPDGSNFTLKIRSTKLEDSAMYFCASTVRAREKLFFGSGTQLSVL.

The chain links TRBV18 to TRBJ1-3; a possible D gene is TRBD1 (5 bases). Trimming removed 0 bases from V and 3 bases from J, with 12 bases in between. CDR1 and CDR2 (germline): KGHSH, LQKENI. The CDR3 has 16 amino acids. In DNA, the CDR3 is TGTGCCAGCTCACCACCGCGGGGCTACAGTGGAAACACCATATATTTT. This encodes CASSPPRGYSGNTIYF.

The chain combines TRBV28 with TRBJ1-5, with a weak D call TRBD1 (5 bases). The CDR3 has 13 residues. The V end lost 7 bases, the J end lost 6 bases, and 13 bases lay between the germline ends. CDR1 is MDHEN, CDR2 SYDVKM, per germline. The CDR3 loop reads CASTTRAAQPQHF. The CDR3 coding sequence is TGTGCCAGCACTACCAGGGCAGCTCAGCCCCAGCATTTT.

The chain recombines TRBV10-3 with TRBJ1-3; D gene uncertain. Germline V gene lookup returns CDR1 ENHRY and CDR2 SYGVKD. Trimming took off 7 bases at V and 8 bases at J, with 12 bases between the two ends. This CDR3 is 12 amino acids long. In DNA, the CDR3 is TGTGCCATCATCGATTCGGGGTACACCATATATTTT. This gives the protein CAIIDSGYTIYF.

V is TRBV3-1 (or the pseudogene TRBV3-2) and J is TRBJ2-3, with no clear D. Per the germline V gene, CDR1 is LGHDT and CDR2 is YNNKEL (reference sequence). The CDR3 runs to 14 residues. With 1 base removed from V and 3 bases from J, the gap between germline ends came to 8 bases. The CDR3 DNA is TGTGCCAGCAGCCAAGTTGGCGAAACAGATACGCAGTATTTT. Residues: CASSQVGETDTQYF.

CDR3 bases: TGCAGCGTTCAGGGGGGCGGCACCGGGGAGCTGTTTTTT. Its translation: CSVQGGGTGELFF. V gene TRBV29-1 combines with J gene TRBJ2-2; D is possibly TRBD1 (7 bases). The CDR3 covers 13 residues. The germline CDR1 and CDR2 sequences are SQVTM and ANQGSEA. V was clipped by 5 bases and J by 4 bases, with 11 bases between them.

Regarding this clone: At one end, the junction sequence differs from germline, possibly due to a read error. The genes are TRBV7-6 and TRBJ2-7; possible D gene TRBD2, 6 bases. CDR1 and CDR2 from the germline V gene are SGHVS and FNYEAQ. The CDR3 consists of 12 residues. The CDR3 region has the DNA TGTGCCAGCAGCTCGGTGGGACTCGAGAAGTACTTC. Translation gives CASSSVGLEKYF.

The chain carries TRBV27 and TRBJ1-2; 7 positions agree with TRBD1. This CDR3 contains 13 residues. V lost 2 bases to trimming and J lost 7 bases; unmatched junction nucleotides: 4. Germline-derived CDR1 and CDR2 are MNHEY and SMNVEV (reference sequence). CDR3 sequence: CASSLSTGAGYTF. The CDR3 nucleotides are TGTGCCAGCAGTTTAAGTACAGGGGCTGGCTACACCTTC.

The chain recombines TRBV6-5 with TRBJ2-2; 7 bases map to TRBD1. Germline values: CDR1 MNHEY, CDR2 SVGAGI. V shed 10 bases, J shed 4 bases, and the junction held 9 bases outside the gene matches. The CDR3 is 14 residues long. Written as DNA, the CDR3 is TGTGCCACAAAAGGGGGCCGGTTCACCGGGGAGCTGTTTTTT. This translates into CATKGGRFTGELFF.

The chain has TRBV5-5 and TRBJ2-7; possibly TRBD1 or TRBD2 for D (5 bases each). Between the trimmed V and J ends, which lost 0 bases and 0 bases, there was a span of 10 bases. Germline-derived CDR1 and CDR2 are SGHKS and YYEKEE (reference sequence). This CDR3 has 15 residues. The CDR3 reads CASSLGGASSYEQYF. CDR3 coding DNA: TGTGCCAGCAGCTTGGGAGGGGCTAGCTCCTACGAGCAGTACTTC.

The rearrangement joins TRBV28 to TRBJ2-3; 7 bases align to TRBD2. The V gene end was trimmed by 2 bases and the J gene end by 4 bases; junction bases not matched to a gene: 3. The germline gives CDR1 MDHEN, CDR2 SYDVKM. The CDR3 loop spans 14 amino acids. CDR3 nucleotide sequence: TGTGCCAGCAGTTTAGGCGGGAGCCCAGATACGCAGTATTTT. Translation: CASSLGGSPDTQYF.

The chain links TRBV6-5 to TRBJ1-1; tentatively, D is TRBD1 (6 bases). V shed 8 bases and J shed 6 bases, with 13 bases lying between them. The germline gives CDR1 MNHEY, CDR2 SVGAGI. This CDR3 contains 12 residues. CDR3 in amino acids: CASCGQTAEAFF. The DNA of the CDR3 is TGTGCCAGCTGCGGACAGACCGCTGAAGCTTTCTTT.

This rearrangement joins TRBV11-2 to TRBJ2-2, with D maybe TRBD2 (6 bases). This CDR3 is 15 amino acids long. Germline CDR1 and CDR2: SGHAT and FQNNGV. V was clipped by 3 bases and J by 0 bases, with 8 bases between them. DNA of the CDR3: TGTGCCAGCAGCTTCGGAGGGCCGAACACCGGGGAGCTGTTTTTT. This translates into CASSFGGPNTGELFF.

The V call is TRBV10-1, the J call TRBJ1-5; possible D gene TRBD1, 6 bases. Germline CDR1 reads WNHNN; CDR2 reads SYGVQD (reference sequence). Between the trimmed V and J ends, which lost 6 bases and 5 bases, there was a span of 23 bases. The CDR3 contains 17 residues. The CDR3 DNA follows: TGCGCCAGCAGAGTTCCCACAGGGCTAGGATGTGATCAGCCCCAGCATTTT. It is translated as CASRVPTGLGCDQPQHF.

The V and J genes are TRBV19 and TRBJ2-7; 9 nucleotides match TRBD1. The J segment lost 5 bases and the V segment lost 4 bases, leaving 6 bases of the junction unmatched. The CDR3 consists of 14 residues. CDR1 and CDR2 (germline): LNHDA, SQIVND (reference sequence). As DNA, the CDR3 is TGTGCCAGTAGTAGGGGGACAGGGTCCAACGAGCAGTACTTC. Its protein is CASSRGTGSNEQYF.

This rearrangement joins TRBV19 to TRBJ2-3, with D unresolved. CDR1 and CDR2 (germline): LNHDA, SQIVND (reference sequence). Trimming cost V 7 bases and J 2 bases, with 10 bases left between them. CDR3 length: 13 amino acids. Written as DNA, the CDR3 is TGTGCCAGTACGGCCGGGCTCACAGATACGCAGTATTTT. It is translated as CASTAGLTDTQYF.

This chain links TRBV3-1 (or the pseudogene TRBV3-2) with TRBJ2-2; TRBD2 matches at 7 bases. V lost 1 base to trimming and J lost 5 bases; unmatched junction nucleotides: 7. The CDR3 is made up of 16 amino acids. CDR1 is LGHDT and CDR2 is YNNKEL in the germline V gene (reference sequence). CDR3 in DNA: TGTGCCAGCAGCCAAGGGGGAGGGGTAATGACCGGGGAGCTGTTTTTT. As protein: CASSQGGGVMTGELFF.

The chain joins TRBV7-2 to TRBJ2-3; D remains unclear. CDR1 and CDR2 from the germline V gene are SGHTA and FQGNSA. There are 14 residues in the CDR3. The V and J ends lost 1 base and 7 bases respectively, with 12 bases between them. CDR3 in DNA: TGTGCCAGCAGCTTAGATTTAGGGTTGTATACGCAGTATTTT. Translation gives CASSLDLGLYTQYF. The variable domain in full, with the rest retrieved from reference TRBV7-2 and TRBJ2-3, is GAGVSQSPSNKVTEKGKDVELRCDPISGHTALYWYRQSLGQGLEFLIYFQGNSAPDKSGLPSDRFSAERTGGSVSTLTIQRTQQEDSAVYLCASSLDLGLYTQYFGPGTRLTVL.

The chain couples TRBV6-6 to TRBJ1-1; tentatively, D is TRBD1 (5 bases). CDR3 size: 14 residues. CDR1 and CDR2 (germline): MNHNY, SVGAGI (reference sequence). Trimming cost V 2 bases and J 3 bases, with 10 bases left between them. The CDR3 bases are TGTGCCAGCAGTTACAGAGTAGGGGACACTGAAGCTTTCTTT. This translates into CASSYRVGDTEAFF.